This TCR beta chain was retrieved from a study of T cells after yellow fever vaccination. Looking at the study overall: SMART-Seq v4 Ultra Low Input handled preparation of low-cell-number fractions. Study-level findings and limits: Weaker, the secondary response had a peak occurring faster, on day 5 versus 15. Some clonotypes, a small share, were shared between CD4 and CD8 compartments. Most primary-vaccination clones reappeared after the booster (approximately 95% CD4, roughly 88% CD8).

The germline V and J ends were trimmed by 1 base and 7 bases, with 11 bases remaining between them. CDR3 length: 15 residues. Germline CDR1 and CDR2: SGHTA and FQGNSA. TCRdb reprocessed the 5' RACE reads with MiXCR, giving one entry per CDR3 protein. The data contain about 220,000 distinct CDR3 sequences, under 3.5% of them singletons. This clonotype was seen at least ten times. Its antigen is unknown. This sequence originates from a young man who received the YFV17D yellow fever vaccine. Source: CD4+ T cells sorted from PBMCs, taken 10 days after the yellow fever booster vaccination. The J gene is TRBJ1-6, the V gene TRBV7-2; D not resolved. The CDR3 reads CASSLGARENSPLHF. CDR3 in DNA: TGTGCCAGCAGCTTAGGGGCAAGGGAGAATTCACCCCTCCACTTT.